One sample yielded the 13 T cell receptor beta chains listed below, sequenced in a study of OX40 agonist ivuxolimab in advanced cancers. Profiling relied on immunoSEQ multiplex PCR, and the TCRdb table lists in-frame clones only, not all of them. The data hold roughly 35,000 clones, with 86% observed a single time. Here the sequenced sample was CD4+ or CD8+ T cells sorted from blood, taken in a trial of the OX40 agonist ivuxolimab. These TCRs come from an adult with an advanced solid tumor such as melanoma, head and neck, liver or kidney cancer.

This clone was counted a single time. The V and J genes are TRBV5-6 and TRBJ2-1; 9 bases fit TRBD1. V shed 4 bases, J shed 9 bases, and the junction held 14 bases outside the gene matches. Per germline, CDR1 SGHDT and CDR2 YYEEEE. The length of the CDR3 is 16 residues. The CDR3 protein is CASSRDGGQGLIEQFF. For the CDR3, the DNA is TGTGCCAGCAGCCGCGACGGCGGACAGGGGTTAATTGAGCAGTTCTTC.

The CDR3 bases are TGTGCCAGCAGCTTAGTGGGCGGGGGTTCCTACAATGAGCAGTTCTTC. As protein: CASSLVGGGSYNEQFF. This chain uses TRBV7-8 with TRBJ2-1; 7 nucleotides align to TRBD2. Germline V CDR1 and CDR2: SGHVS, FQNEAQ. The V and J ends lost 1 base and 1 base, in that order; junction bases with no gene match: 4. This CDR3 is 16 amino acids long.

The genes are TRBV14 and TRBJ1-2; D ambiguous. This CDR3 has 14 residues. Germline V gene sequence: CDR1 SGHDN, CDR2 FVKESK. Trimming shortened V by 4 bases and J by 7 bases, and 16 bases separated the two germline ends. CDR3 in DNA: TGTGCCAGCAGCCCCAGCCAGCTCAGTCTTGGCTACACCTTC. Its protein is CASSPSQLSLGYTF.

The rearrangement uses TRBV9 and TRBJ2-2, with 10 bases that match TRBD1. The CDR3 totals 15 residues. The V segment lost 4 bases and the J segment 3 bases; nucleotides outside the gene matches: 3. Germline V gene lookup returns CDR1 SGDLS and CDR2 YYNGEE. This CDR3 is CASSLTGGDTGELFF. In DNA form, the CDR3 reads TGTGCCAGCAGCCTGACAGGGGGCGACACCGGGGAGCTGTTTTTT.

The rearrangement uses TRBV29-1 and TRBJ1-1; D not certain. Germline lookup yields CDR1 SQVTM and CDR2 ANQGSEA. The CDR3 extends over 11 amino acids. V was shortened by 5 bases and J by 1 base, with 5 bases between the two germline ends. CDR3 sequence (DNA): TGCAGCGTTCAAGGGAACACTGAAGCTTTCTTT. Protein product: CSVQGNTEAFF.

This clone has a single count. V usage is TRBV29-1 and J usage is TRBJ2-3, with 9 bases matching TRBD2. The CDR3 covers 15 residues. Germline CDR1 and CDR2: SQVTM and ANQGSEA. With 5 bases clipped from V and 3 bases from J, the junction kept 9 bases outside the gene matches. In nucleotides, the CDR3 is TGCAGCGTTCTGACCGGGACTAGCTTGACAGATACGCAGTATTTT. It encodes CSVLTGTSLTDTQYF.

The chain uses TRBV25-1 and TRBJ1-6; TRBD1 agrees at 7 bases. CDR1 is MGHDK and CDR2 is SYGVNS in the germline V gene. V shed 2 bases, J shed 8 bases, and the junction held 6 bases outside the gene matches. There are 15 residues in the CDR3. CDR3: CASSERGTDYSPLHF. In DNA, the CDR3 is TGTGCCAGCAGTGAAAGGGGGACAGATTATTCACCCCTCCACTTT.

V is TRBV11-2 and J is TRBJ1-1; unclear D gene. V was pared by 4 bases and J by 1 base, with 10 bases between. The CDR3 contains 14 residues. Germline loops: CDR1 SGHAT, CDR2 FQNNGV. For the CDR3, the DNA is TGTGCCAGCAGCTCCGACCCAAAGAACACTGAAGCTTTCTTT. Protein product: CASSSDPKNTEAFF. Together with reference TRBV11-2 and TRBJ1-1, the CDR3 gives the full variable domain: EAGVAQSPRYKIIEKRQSVAFWCNPISGHATLYWYQQILGQGPKLLIQFQNNGVVDDSQLPKDRFSAERLKGVDSTLKIQPAKLEDSAVYLCASSSDPKNTEAFFGQGTRLTVV.

The chain recombines TRBV18 with TRBJ1-1; 7 bases align to TRBD1. V lost 2 bases, J lost 4 bases, and 4 bases stayed unmatched. The CDR3 sequence is 14 residues long. Germline lookup yields CDR1 KGHSH and CDR2 LQKENI. This CDR3 is CASSPIRGGTEAFF. The CDR3 region has the DNA TGTGCCAGCTCACCAATCAGGGGGGGCACTGAAGCTTTCTTT.

The rearrangement uses TRBV6-1 and TRBJ2-1, with 7 bases that match TRBD1. With V trimmed by 1 base and J by 10 bases, 4 bases remained unmatched. This CDR3 is 13 amino acids long. Per germline, CDR1 MNHNS and CDR2 SASEGT. This CDR3 is CASSEVDRMEQFF. The CDR3 DNA follows: TGTGCCAGCAGTGAAGTGGACAGGATGGAGCAGTTCTTC.

The chain links TRBV5-5 to TRBJ2-2; 9 bases align to TRBD2. The CDR3 loop spans 16 amino acids. The V segment lost 4 bases and the J segment 4 bases; nucleotides outside the gene matches: 8. CDR1 and CDR2 from the germline V gene are SGHKS and YYEKEE (reference sequence). CDR3 loop: CASSASSGVPTGELFF. CDR3 coding DNA: TGTGCCAGCAGCGCCTCTAGCGGGGTCCCCACCGGGGAGCTGTTTTTT.

The CDR3: CASSLEKGSSYNEQFF. DNA for the CDR3: TGTGCCAGCAGCTTGGAAAAGGGGAGCTCCTACAATGAGCAGTTCTTC. The chain carries TRBV5-6 and TRBJ2-1; D tentatively reads TRBD1 or TRBD2 (5 bases each). CDR1 is SGHDT and CDR2 is YYEEEE in the germline V gene. V was clipped by 0 bases and J by 0 bases, with 10 bases between them. The CDR3 runs to 16 residues.

The chain joins TRBV6-1 to TRBJ1-2; 8 bases fit TRBD1. Germline assignment: CDR1 MNHNS and CDR2 SASEGT. The V gene end was trimmed by 2 bases and the J gene end by 7 bases; junction bases not matched to a gene: 3. There are 13 residues in the CDR3. CDR3 nucleotides: TGTGCCAGCAGTGAACAGGGGGCGCTTGGCTACACCTTC. As protein: CASSEQGALGYTF.